This T cell receptor beta chain originates from a study of vaccination and CD4 T cells after COVID-19. Study context: Stimuli were overlapping spike peptide pools of SARS-CoV-2 and three common cold coronaviruses (HCoV-NL63, HCoV-OC43, HCoV-229E). Each of the control cultures got a CEFX pool, an HIV-1 Nef pool, or no peptide.

The Oncomine TCR Beta short-read assay sequenced DNA from cultured CD4+ T cells. TCRdb fed the PCR reads into MiXCR, producing one record per CDR3 protein. The sample has about 14,000 distinct CDR3 sequences, approximately 60% seen once. Noted treatment: approximately nine-day PBMC culture with coronavirus spike peptide pools or control peptides (ViraFEST assay). The ViraFEST method relied on peptide pools to expand antigen-specific T cells, followed by TCR sequencing. Whole-study findings and limits: Of the reactive clones in convalescent patients, a median 86.3% showed up only post-vaccination.

This CDR3 has 13 amino acids. J lost 4 bases, V lost 2 bases, and 4 bases had no gene match. Germline values: CDR1 GTSNPN, CDR2 SVGIG (reference sequence). This clonotype appeared a few times. The antigen is unknown. The chain carries TRBV30 and TRBJ2-5; 7 bases are shared with TRBD2. The TCR sequence derives from a human donor who had recovered from COVID-19. Sequencing used CD4+ T cells from blood, cultured in vitro. CDR3 nucleotide sequence: TGTGCCTGGAGTCTAGCGGTTCGAGAGACCCAGTACTTC. Its translation is CAWSLAVRETQYF.